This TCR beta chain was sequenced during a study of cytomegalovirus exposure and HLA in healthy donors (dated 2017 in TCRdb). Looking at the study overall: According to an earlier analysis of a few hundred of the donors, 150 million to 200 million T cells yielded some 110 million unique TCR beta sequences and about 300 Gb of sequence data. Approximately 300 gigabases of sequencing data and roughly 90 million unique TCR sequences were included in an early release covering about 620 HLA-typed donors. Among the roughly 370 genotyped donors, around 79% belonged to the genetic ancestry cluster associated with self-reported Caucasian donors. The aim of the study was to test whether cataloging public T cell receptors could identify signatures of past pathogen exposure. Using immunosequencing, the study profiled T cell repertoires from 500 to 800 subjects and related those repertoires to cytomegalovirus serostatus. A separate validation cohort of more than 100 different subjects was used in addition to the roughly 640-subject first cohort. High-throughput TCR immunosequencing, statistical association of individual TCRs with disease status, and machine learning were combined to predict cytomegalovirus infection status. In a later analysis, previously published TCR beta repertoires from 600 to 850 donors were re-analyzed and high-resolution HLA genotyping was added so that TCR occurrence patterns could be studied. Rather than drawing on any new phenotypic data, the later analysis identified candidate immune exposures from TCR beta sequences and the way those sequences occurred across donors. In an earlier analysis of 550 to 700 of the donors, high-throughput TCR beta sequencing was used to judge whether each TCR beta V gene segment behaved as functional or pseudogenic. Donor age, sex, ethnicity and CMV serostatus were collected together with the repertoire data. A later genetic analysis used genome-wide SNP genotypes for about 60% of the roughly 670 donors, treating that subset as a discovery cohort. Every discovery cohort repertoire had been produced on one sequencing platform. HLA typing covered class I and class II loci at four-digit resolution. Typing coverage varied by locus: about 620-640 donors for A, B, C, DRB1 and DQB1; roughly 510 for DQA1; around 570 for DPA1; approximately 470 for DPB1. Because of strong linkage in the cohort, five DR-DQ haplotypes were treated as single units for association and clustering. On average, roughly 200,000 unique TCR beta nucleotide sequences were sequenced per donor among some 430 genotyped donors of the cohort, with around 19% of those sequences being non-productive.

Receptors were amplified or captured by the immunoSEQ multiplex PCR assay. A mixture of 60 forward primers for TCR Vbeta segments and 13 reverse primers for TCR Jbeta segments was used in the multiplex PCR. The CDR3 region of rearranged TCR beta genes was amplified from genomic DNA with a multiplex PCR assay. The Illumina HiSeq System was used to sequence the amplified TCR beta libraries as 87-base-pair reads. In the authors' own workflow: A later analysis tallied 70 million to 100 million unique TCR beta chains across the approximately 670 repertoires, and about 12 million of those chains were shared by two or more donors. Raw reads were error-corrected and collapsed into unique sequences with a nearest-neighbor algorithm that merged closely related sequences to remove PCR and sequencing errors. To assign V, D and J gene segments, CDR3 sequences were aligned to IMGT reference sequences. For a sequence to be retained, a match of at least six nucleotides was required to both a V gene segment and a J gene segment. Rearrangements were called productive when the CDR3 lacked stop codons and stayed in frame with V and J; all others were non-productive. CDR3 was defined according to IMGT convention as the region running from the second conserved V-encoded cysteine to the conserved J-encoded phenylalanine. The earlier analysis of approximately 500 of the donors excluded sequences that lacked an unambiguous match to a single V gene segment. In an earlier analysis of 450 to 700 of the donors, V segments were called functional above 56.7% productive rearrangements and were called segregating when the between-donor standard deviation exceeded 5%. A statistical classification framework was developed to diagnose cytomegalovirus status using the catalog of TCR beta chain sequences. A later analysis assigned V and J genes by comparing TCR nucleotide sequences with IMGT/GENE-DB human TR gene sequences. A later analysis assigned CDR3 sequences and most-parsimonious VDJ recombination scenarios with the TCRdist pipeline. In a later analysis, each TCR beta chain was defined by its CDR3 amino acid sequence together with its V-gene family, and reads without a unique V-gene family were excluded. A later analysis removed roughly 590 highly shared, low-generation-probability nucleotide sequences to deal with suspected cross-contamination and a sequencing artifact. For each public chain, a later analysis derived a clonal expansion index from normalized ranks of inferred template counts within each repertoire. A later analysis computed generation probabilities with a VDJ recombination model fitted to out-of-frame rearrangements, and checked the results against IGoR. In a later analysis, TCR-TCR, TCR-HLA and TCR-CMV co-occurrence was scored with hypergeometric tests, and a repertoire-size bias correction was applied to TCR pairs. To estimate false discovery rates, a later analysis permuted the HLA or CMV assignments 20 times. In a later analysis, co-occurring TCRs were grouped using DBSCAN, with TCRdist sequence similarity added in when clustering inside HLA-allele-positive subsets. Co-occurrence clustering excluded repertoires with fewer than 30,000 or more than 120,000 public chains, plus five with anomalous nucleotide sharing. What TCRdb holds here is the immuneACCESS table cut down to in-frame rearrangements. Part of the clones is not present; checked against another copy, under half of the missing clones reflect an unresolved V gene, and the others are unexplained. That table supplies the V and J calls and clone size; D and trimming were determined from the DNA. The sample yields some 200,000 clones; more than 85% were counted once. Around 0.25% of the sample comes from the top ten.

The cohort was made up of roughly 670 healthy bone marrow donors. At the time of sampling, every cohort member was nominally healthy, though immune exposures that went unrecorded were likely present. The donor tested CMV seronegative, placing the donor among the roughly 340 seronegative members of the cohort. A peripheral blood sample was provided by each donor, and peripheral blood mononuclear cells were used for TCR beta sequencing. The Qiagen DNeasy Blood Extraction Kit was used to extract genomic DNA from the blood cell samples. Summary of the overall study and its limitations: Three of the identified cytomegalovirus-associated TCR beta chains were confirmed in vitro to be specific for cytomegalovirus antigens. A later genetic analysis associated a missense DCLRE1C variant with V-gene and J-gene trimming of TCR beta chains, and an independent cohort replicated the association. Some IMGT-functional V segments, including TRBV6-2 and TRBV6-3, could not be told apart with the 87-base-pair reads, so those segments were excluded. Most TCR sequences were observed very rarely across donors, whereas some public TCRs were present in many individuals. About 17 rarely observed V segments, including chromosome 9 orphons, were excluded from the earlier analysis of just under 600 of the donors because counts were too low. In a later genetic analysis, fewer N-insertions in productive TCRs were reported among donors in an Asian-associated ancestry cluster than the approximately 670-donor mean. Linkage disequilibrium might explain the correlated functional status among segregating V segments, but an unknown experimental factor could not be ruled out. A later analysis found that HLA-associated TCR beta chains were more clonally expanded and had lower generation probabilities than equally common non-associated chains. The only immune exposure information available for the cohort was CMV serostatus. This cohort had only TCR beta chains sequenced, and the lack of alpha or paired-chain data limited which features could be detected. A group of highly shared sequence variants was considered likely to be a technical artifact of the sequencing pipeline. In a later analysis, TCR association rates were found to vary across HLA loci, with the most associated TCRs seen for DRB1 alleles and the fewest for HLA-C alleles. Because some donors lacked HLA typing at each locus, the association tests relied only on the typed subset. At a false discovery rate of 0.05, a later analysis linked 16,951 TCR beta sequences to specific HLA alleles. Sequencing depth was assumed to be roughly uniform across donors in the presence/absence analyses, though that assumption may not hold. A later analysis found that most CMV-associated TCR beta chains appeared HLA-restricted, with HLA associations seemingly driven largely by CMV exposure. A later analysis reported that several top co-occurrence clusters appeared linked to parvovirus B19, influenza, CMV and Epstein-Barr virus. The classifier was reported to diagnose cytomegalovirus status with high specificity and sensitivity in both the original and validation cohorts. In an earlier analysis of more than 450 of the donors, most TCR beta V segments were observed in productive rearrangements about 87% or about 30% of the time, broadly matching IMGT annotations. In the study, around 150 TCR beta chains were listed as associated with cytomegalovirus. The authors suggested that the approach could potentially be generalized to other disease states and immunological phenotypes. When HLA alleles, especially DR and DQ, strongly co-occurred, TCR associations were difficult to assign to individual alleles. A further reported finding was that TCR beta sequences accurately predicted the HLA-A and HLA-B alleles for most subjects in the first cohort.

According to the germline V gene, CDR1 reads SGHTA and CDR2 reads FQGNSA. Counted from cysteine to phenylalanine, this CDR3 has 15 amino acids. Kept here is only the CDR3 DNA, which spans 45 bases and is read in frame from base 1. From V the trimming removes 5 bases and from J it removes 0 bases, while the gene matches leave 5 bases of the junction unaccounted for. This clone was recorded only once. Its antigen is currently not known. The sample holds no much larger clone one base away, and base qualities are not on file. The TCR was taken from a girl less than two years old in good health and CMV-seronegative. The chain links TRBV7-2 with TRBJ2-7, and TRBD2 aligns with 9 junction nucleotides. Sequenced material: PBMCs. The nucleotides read TGTGCCAGCAGCAGAACTAGCGGGTCCTCCTACGAGCAGTACTTC. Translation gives CASSRTSGSSYEQYF.